This TCR beta chain derives from a study of T cell responses to AZD1222 COVID-19 vaccine. CDR1 is SNHLY, CDR2 FYNNEI, per germline. Deletions cut 7 bases from V and 7 bases from J, with 14 bases between. CDR3 length equals 13 residues. The protocol was immunoSEQ multiplex PCR, while the TCRdb copy is restricted to in-frame clones and leaves out a portion. This repertoire shows some 170,000 clones, approximately 91% found once; its top ten account for under 2%. The sequencing used peripheral blood, collected 28 days after the second AZD1222 dose. This sequence originates from an adult who received the AZD1222 COVID-19 vaccine. The chain couples TRBV2 to TRBJ2-1, with D hard to call. CDR3 DNA: TGTGCCAGCAAGATGGGATCTCTGAATGAGCAGTTCTTC. It codes for CASKMGSLNEQFF.